Sequencing of this T cell receptor beta chain was carried out in a study of blood T cell repertoires in COVID-19 (dated by TCRdb to the early 2020s). For context, the study as a whole: Samples from collaborators originated in the United States, Italy and Spain and spanned both the acute and convalescent phases of COVID-19. The repertoires were released in a freely available public database meant as a resource for research on the immune response to SARS-CoV-2. Where HLA class I and class II types were available, the types were taken from metadata supplied by the sample provider, not from assay-based typing. Sample metadata almost always included a de-identified subject ID, COVID-19 status, age in years and sex. Subjects who had been exposed to COVID-19, were actively infected with it, or had recovered from it provided the deeply sampled blood TCRbeta repertoires that made up the dataset. The prospective study material was composed of cDNA or gDNA derived from T cells, B-cell-depleted T cells, or PBMCs. The samples were drawn from the first 160 participants of the ongoing ImmuneRACE study and from 950 to 1,500 subjects provided by 6 global collaborators. Points the paper makes about the study in general: Clinical and demographic metadata were provided uncurated, with the amount varying by source and participant.

From a lookup of the germline V gene (reference sequence), CDR1 and CDR2 are SSHAT and FNYEAQ. Taken from cysteine to phenylalanine, the CDR3 has 15 residues. Only the CDR3 region is kept as DNA, spanning 45 bases read in frame from base 1. Whole blood was collected in K2EDTA tubes by collaborating institutions according to the institutions' own protocols. For TCRbeta analysis, collaborators shipped samples in one of three forms: frozen whole blood, isolated PBMCs, or DNA extracted from either of those sample types. The immunoSEQ Assay, a bias-controlled multiplex PCR, was used to amplify TCRbeta CDR3 regions from genomic DNA. As for how the authors treated the data: The number of nucleated cells in each sample was estimated from the amplification of reference gene primers within the assay. Sequence reads were collapsed and filtered to measure the absolute abundance of every unique TCRbeta CDR3 rearrangement. For each sample, productive Simpson clonality was calculated as the square root of Simpson's diversity index over productive rearrangements. TCRdb stores this immuneACCESS table with in-frame sequences only. Part of the clones is absent; in the studies checked, under half of the shortfall reflects unresolved V genes, and no reason is known for the rest. The D gene and trimming were derived from the DNA, and the V and J assignments and clone size from that table. Recorded for this sample are approximately 87,000 clones; approximately 81% of them occurred a single time. Together, the top ten hold around a sixth of the sample.

For this clone: Which antigen it targets is not known. One end of the junction varies from germline; a read error may be responsible.

The sequenced sample was peripheral blood. The rearranged chain carries TRBV7-7 and TRBJ2-1; a tentative D call is TRBD2 (6 bases match). This TCR derives from a woman older than 75 with acute or convalescent COVID-19. The CDR3 protein is CASSFATGDPYEQFF. The nucleotide sequence is TGTGCTAGCAGCTTTGCTACGGGGGATCCTTATGAGCAGTTCTTC. Reference TRBV7-7 and TRBJ2-1 proteins supply the regions before and after the CDR3; the full variable domain is: GAGVSQSPRYKVTKRGQDVTLRCDPISSHATLYWYQQALGQGPEFLTYFNYEAQPDKSGLPSDRFSAERPEGSISTLTIQRTEQRDSAMYRCASSFATGDPYEQFFGPGTRLTVL.